This entry lists 28 T cell receptor beta chains sequenced from one sample in a study of Ad26.COV2.S vaccination and SARS-CoV-2 variants. Treatment here: about 20 received Ad26.COV2.S at low or high dose, single or two shots; roughly 5 received placebo; per-sample allocation not given. Day 63 after the first vaccine or placebo injection was the time point for sampling. TCRdb's table, derived via immunoSEQ multiplex PCR, lists solely in-frame clones and lacks some. The table has 300,000 to 400,000 clones, roughly 90% seen once; the top ten hold around 5.8%. The specimen comprised peripheral blood, sampled in a trial of Ad26.COV2.S vaccine versus placebo. These receptors all come from a person between 18 and 65 years old who received the Ad26.COV2.S COVID-19 vaccine or a placebo.

V usage is TRBV6-5 and J usage is TRBJ2-3; tentatively, D is TRBD1 (6 bases). The length of the CDR3 is 14 residues. The V gene lost 2 bases and the J gene lost 4 bases, with 10 bases spanning the gap. Germline-derived CDR1 and CDR2 are MNHEY and SVGAGI. CDR3: CASSYGQGSDTQYF. The CDR3 DNA is TGTGCCAGCAGTTACGGCCAGGGGTCAGATACGCAGTATTTT.

The V call is TRBV19, the J call TRBJ2-1; 7 bases match TRBD2. Germline V CDR1 and CDR2: LNHDA, SQIVND (reference sequence). Germline trimming cut 4 bases from V and 0 bases from J; bases unmatched to any gene: 3. This CDR3 contains 15 residues. The CDR3 DNA sequence: TGTGCCAGTAGTACTGGCGGGGGCTCCTACAATGAGCAGTTCTTC. It yields the protein CASSTGGGSYNEQFF.

This rearrangement joins TRBV30 to TRBJ2-3, with TRBD2 matching 7 bases. Germline lookup yields CDR1 GTSNPN and CDR2 SVGIG (reference sequence). After removal of 8 bases from V and 7 bases from J, the junction contained 3 bases not matched to a gene. This CDR3 comprises 10 residues. The CDR3 DNA reads TGTGCCGCCGGGGGGAATACGCAGTATTTT. Its translation is CAAGGNTQYF.

This clone was seen a handful of times. The chain carries TRBV30 and TRBJ1-2; D is unresolved. Trimming removed 0 bases from V and 0 bases from J, with 5 bases in between. This CDR3 contains 13 residues. Germline CDR1 reads GTSNPN; CDR2 reads SVGIG (reference sequence). The CDR3 sequence is CAWSVGSNYGYTF. Here the CDR3 DNA reads TGTGCCTGGAGTGTAGGGTCTAACTATGGCTACACCTTC.

The rearrangement links TRBV5-3 to TRBJ2-7; a weak D match, TRBD2 (7 bases). TRBV5-3 belongs to the ORF category, with a function that is uncertain. CDR3 length equals 15 residues. Trimming shortened V by 1 base and J by 0 bases, and 11 bases separated the two germline ends. The CDR3 region is CARSLRGGSSYEQYF. The CDR3 DNA is TGTGCCAGAAGCTTGAGGGGGGGTAGCTCCTACGAGCAGTACTTC.

This chain links TRBV3-1 (or the pseudogene TRBV3-2) with TRBJ2-1; 7 nucleotides align to TRBD1. Germline V gene lookup returns CDR1 LGHDT and CDR2 YNNKEL (reference sequence). The J segment lost 9 bases and the V segment lost 0 bases, leaving 5 bases of the junction unmatched. The CDR3 spans 14 residues. The CDR3 loop is CASSQDRGKTEQFF. In DNA form, the CDR3 reads TGTGCCAGCAGCCAAGACAGGGGGAAAACTGAGCAGTTCTTC.

This clone was observed a few times. The rearrangement uses TRBV2 and TRBJ1-1; 7 nucleotides match TRBD1. CDR3 size: 14 residues. Germline CDR1 and CDR2: SNHLY and FYNNEI. The junction had 10 bases not matched to a gene; V was cut back by 3 bases and J by 9 bases. The CDR3 coding sequence is TGTGCCAGCAGTGATGTGGGGCAGGGGGGAAAAGCTTTCTTT. This gives the protein CASSDVGQGGKAFF.

The rearrangement joins TRBV30 to TRBJ1-3; 7 nucleotides align to TRBD1. Unmatched junction bases numbered 4, after V lost 5 bases and J lost 0 bases. From germline, CDR1 is GTSNPN and CDR2 SVGIG (reference sequence). The CDR3 contains 14 residues. The CDR3 loop reads CAWEGTDSGNTIYF. The CDR3 bases are TGTGCCTGGGAAGGGACAGACTCTGGAAACACCATATATTTT.

The rearrangement links TRBV19 to TRBJ1-1, with a possible D match to TRBD1 (6 bases). From germline, CDR1 is LNHDA and CDR2 SQIVND (reference sequence). Trimming shortened V by 7 bases and J by 1 base, and 19 bases separated the two germline ends. The CDR3 is 16 amino acids. CDR3 DNA: TGTGCCAGTAAGGGGCAGGGGCGACAGGAGAACACTGAAGCTTTCTTT. It yields the protein CASKGQGRQENTEAFF. Supplemented by reference TRBV19 and TRBJ1-1, the full variable domain reads DGGITQSPKYLFRKEGQNVTLSCEQNLNHDAMYWYRQDPGQGLRLIYYSQIVNDFQKGDIAEGYSVSREKKESFPLTVTSAQKNPTAFYLCASKGQGRQENTEAFFGQGTRLTVV.

The chain has TRBV19 and TRBJ1-1; D is ambiguous. Germline V gene data show CDR1 as LNHDA and CDR2 as SQIVND (reference sequence). The ends were cut back, 0 bases at V and 6 bases at J, with 14 bases in the middle. The CDR3 consists of 15 residues. CDR3 region: CASSIDPYSGPEAFF. Here the CDR3 DNA reads TGTGCCAGTAGTATAGATCCATACTCAGGACCTGAAGCTTTCTTT.

This chain connects TRBV28 to TRBJ1-4; D is perhaps TRBD1 (5 bases). The V gene's germline CDR1 is MDHEN and CDR2 SYDVKM. V dropped 3 bases and J dropped 10 bases, with 21 bases sitting between them. The CDR3 consists of 16 residues. CDR3 sequence (DNA): TGTGCCAGCAGTTTGGCCCACGGGGTGGGCGGGGGAAAACTGTTTTTT. Residues: CASSLAHGVGGGKLFF.

The chain employs TRBV5-4 and TRBJ2-1; a possible D gene is TRBD1 (5 bases). CDR1 SGHNT and CDR2 YYREEE come from the germline V gene (reference sequence). The CDR3 has 16 residues. The V end lost 0 bases, the J end lost 0 bases, and 10 bases lay between the germline ends. CDR3 in amino acids: CASSLAGRGSYNEQFF. The CDR3 DNA is TGTGCCAGCAGCTTGGCCGGAAGGGGCTCCTACAATGAGCAGTTCTTC.

This chain joins TRBV30 and TRBJ2-7; 10 bases are shared with TRBD1. V lost 0 bases, J lost 6 bases, and 2 bases stayed unmatched. Germline CDR1 is GTSNPN and CDR2 is SVGIG (reference sequence). The CDR3 is made up of 13 amino acids. The chain's CDR3 is CAWSVTGGVEQYF. Here the CDR3 DNA reads TGTGCCTGGAGTGTGACAGGGGGCGTCGAGCAGTACTTC.

The chain employs TRBV7-2 and TRBJ2-2; perhaps TRBD1 as D (6 bases). The germline CDR1 and CDR2 sequences are SGHTA and FQGNSA. The CDR3 has 15 residues. Trimming removed 2 bases at V and 4 bases at J, with 11 bases between. The CDR3 sequence is CASSLTTGITGELFF. The CDR3 DNA reads TGTGCCAGCAGCTTAACTACAGGGATCACCGGGGAGCTGTTTTTT.

As concerns this clone: The sample carries other DNA sequences with the same CDR3. The rearrangement links TRBV27 to TRBJ1-1; no definite D call. This CDR3 spans 12 amino acids. The germline gives CDR1 MNHEY, CDR2 SMNVEV (reference sequence). Trimming took 3 bases from V and 4 from J, leaving 6 bases between them. The CDR3: CASSFRGTEAFF. DNA of the CDR3: TGTGCCAGCAGTTTTAGAGGCACTGAAGCTTTCTTT.

The chain recombines TRBV9 with TRBJ1-1; D not certain. V dropped 2 bases and J dropped 3 bases, with 11 bases sitting between them. Germline values: CDR1 SGDLS, CDR2 YYNGEE. This CDR3 region has 14 residues. CDR3 nucleotides: TGTGCCAGCAGCGTCGGGATTACTGACACTGAAGCTTTCTTT. It translates to CASSVGITDTEAFF. Supplemented by reference TRBV9 and TRBJ1-1, the full variable domain reads DSGVTQTPKHLITATGQRVTLRCSPRSGDLSVYWYQQSLDQGLQFLIQYYNGEERAKGNILERFSAQQFPDLHSELNLSSLELGDSALYFCASSVGITDTEAFFGQGTRLTVV.

The chain is built from TRBV9 and TRBJ2-3; D is ambiguous. This CDR3 comprises 13 residues. Germline CDR1 reads SGDLS; CDR2 reads YYNGEE. Deletions cut 2 bases from V and 5 bases from J, with 9 bases between. Here the CDR3 DNA reads TGTGCCAGCAGCGTCCAATCGGGAGATACGCAGTATTTT. Protein product: CASSVQSGDTQYF.

The rearrangement uses TRBV27 and TRBJ2-3; D is unclear. Germline V gene data show CDR1 as MNHEY and CDR2 as SMNVEV (reference sequence). The CDR3 runs to 15 residues. The ends were cut back, 4 bases at V and 2 bases at J, with 13 bases in the middle. The CDR3 coding sequence is TGTGCCAGCAGTTACACCACACGAGACACAGATACGCAGTATTTT. This sequence encodes CASSYTTRDTDTQYF.

About this clone: Other DNA sequences of this sample code for an identical CDR3. CDR3 nucleotides: TGTGCCAGCTCACCGCAGAGCTCCTACAATGAGCAGTTCTTC. As protein: CASSPQSSYNEQFF. The chain uses TRBV18 and TRBJ2-1; D not resolved. V gave up 3 bases and J gave up 0 bases, with 6 bases separating them. Germline V gene data show CDR1 as KGHSH and CDR2 as LQKENI. This CDR3 contains 14 residues.

The rearrangement joins TRBV21-1 to TRBJ2-4; the table assigns TRBD2, which was not confirmed against the DNA. TRBV21-1 is an annotated pseudogene. The CDR3 has 22 residues. The CDR3 region has the DNA TGTGCCAGCAGCAAAGAAACGTACGCTTATAGCGGGAGGGCCTGTGTGGTTAACATTCAGTACTTC. As protein: CASSKETYAYSGRACVVNIQYF.

This clone has a handful of counts. In DNA, the CDR3 is TGTGCCAGCAGACAGGGAAGTTCTGGGGCCAACGTCCTGACTTTC. Encoded protein: CASRQGSSGANVLTF. V gene TRBV2 combines with J gene TRBJ2-6; tentatively, D is TRBD1 (6 bases). The V end was cut by 6 bases, the J end by 1 base, with 10 bases between. Germline loops: CDR1 SNHLY, CDR2 FYNNEI. The CDR3 is 15 residues long.

The chain combines TRBV12-3 or TRBV12-4 with TRBJ2-5, with a weak D call TRBD1 (6 bases). The V and J ends lost 6 bases and 1 base respectively, with 9 bases between them. This CDR3 is built from 13 residues. CDR3 DNA sequence: TGTGCCAGCAGATGGGACATCCAAGAGACCCAGTACTTC. Translating it yields CASRWDIQETQYF.

The chain recombines TRBV5-6 with TRBJ2-1; D not resolved. Germline V gene lookup returns CDR1 SGHDT and CDR2 YYEEEE. The germline V and J ends were trimmed by 1 base and 0 bases, with 8 bases remaining between them. This CDR3 spans 15 amino acids. The chain's CDR3 is CASSLRQTSYNEQFF. CDR3 DNA: TGTGCCAGCAGCTTGAGGCAGACCTCCTACAATGAGCAGTTCTTC.

J is TRBJ2-3 and V is TRBV10-3; 7 bases map to TRBD1. Germline lookup yields CDR1 ENHRY and CDR2 SYGVKD. V was clipped by 6 bases and J by 2 bases; unmatched bases: 5. The CDR3 spans 14 residues. The CDR3 region is CAIRRGQLTDTQYF. The CDR3 DNA follows: TGTGCCATCAGAAGGGGACAGCTCACAGATACGCAGTATTTT.

The chain links TRBV27 to TRBJ1-2, with D uncertain. The germline V gene has CDR1 MNHEY and CDR2 SMNVEV (reference sequence). Trimming removed 8 bases from V and 6 bases from J, with 16 bases in between. The CDR3 has 13 amino acids. The CDR3 region has the DNA TGTGCCAGCGGCCCATCGGGGAGTCATGGCTACACCTTC. Translating it yields CASGPSGSHGYTF.

The gene calls are TRBV9 and TRBJ1-6; tentative D call: TRBD1 (5 bases). V was shortened by 3 bases and J by 7 bases, with 11 bases between the two germline ends. The germline V gene has CDR1 SGDLS and CDR2 YYNGEE. The CDR3 totals 14 residues. CDR3 DNA: TGTGCCAGCAGCGGGGACGGATCAAATTCACCCCTCCACTTT. Its protein is CASSGDGSNSPLHF. Complete variable domain (other parts from reference TRBV9 and TRBJ1-6): DSGVTQTPKHLITATGQRVTLRCSPRSGDLSVYWYQQSLDQGLQFLIQYYNGEERAKGNILERFSAQQFPDLHSELNLSSLELGDSALYFCASSGDGSNSPLHFGNGTRLTVT.

The V gene is TRBV6-2 or TRBV6-3, the J gene TRBJ2-7; 11 positions match TRBD1. CDR3 length equals 16 residues. V lost 4 bases to trimming and J lost 4 bases; unmatched junction nucleotides: 9. CDR1 MNHEY and CDR2 SVGEGT come from the germline V gene. The CDR3 region is CASSFSRDRGSYEQYF. For the CDR3, the DNA is TGTGCCAGCAGTTTTAGCCGGGACAGGGGGTCATACGAGCAGTACTTC.

The chain joins TRBV7-2 to TRBJ2-3; possibly TRBD2 for D (6 bases). The CDR3 consists of 14 residues. The germline V gene has CDR1 SGHTA and CDR2 FQGNSA. V gave up 4 bases and J gave up 3 bases, with 11 bases separating them. The CDR3 loop reads CASSWSAGTDTQYF. DNA of the CDR3: TGTGCCAGCAGCTGGTCGGCGGGGACAGATACGCAGTATTTT. Full variable domain (missing parts from reference TRBV7-2 and TRBJ2-3): GAGVSQSPSNKVTEKGKDVELRCDPISGHTALYWYRQSLGQGLEFLIYFQGNSAPDKSGLPSDRFSAERTGGSVSTLTIQRTQQEDSAVYLCASSWSAGTDTQYFGPGTRLTVL.